This T cell receptor beta chain was sequenced for a study of T cells in Graves' hyperthyroidism and ophthalmopathy. Newly diagnosed hyperthyroidism, duration under 2 months, in patients aged 18 to 65. The CDR3 spans 13 residues. The germline V and J ends were trimmed by 7 bases and 8 bases, with 14 bases remaining between them. CDR1 is KGHDR and CDR2 is SFDVKD in the germline V gene. Findings of the study overall: By a 13 V-J model, ophthalmopathy was set apart from stable hyperthyroidism.

Amplified regions were TCR beta CDR3 sequences from RNA transcripts. TCR CDR3 regions were first amplified by RT-PCR with HTBI primers. TCRdb fed the multiplex PCR reads into MiXCR, producing one record per CDR3 protein. In the table there are a few hundred thousand distinct CDR3 sequences, 46% of which are singletons. This clonotype has only a few counts. Its target is unknown. Sequences were obtained from peripheral blood or thyroid tissue (not recorded which). The chain employs TRBV24-1 and TRBJ2-1; D tentatively reads TRBD1 or TRBD2 (7 bases each). This TCR derives from a woman younger than 35 with Graves' hyperthyroidism. The CDR3 DNA reads TGTGCCACCAGGGAGGGGGCGGGAGATGAGCAGTTCTTC. Translated, it gives CATREGAGDEQFF.